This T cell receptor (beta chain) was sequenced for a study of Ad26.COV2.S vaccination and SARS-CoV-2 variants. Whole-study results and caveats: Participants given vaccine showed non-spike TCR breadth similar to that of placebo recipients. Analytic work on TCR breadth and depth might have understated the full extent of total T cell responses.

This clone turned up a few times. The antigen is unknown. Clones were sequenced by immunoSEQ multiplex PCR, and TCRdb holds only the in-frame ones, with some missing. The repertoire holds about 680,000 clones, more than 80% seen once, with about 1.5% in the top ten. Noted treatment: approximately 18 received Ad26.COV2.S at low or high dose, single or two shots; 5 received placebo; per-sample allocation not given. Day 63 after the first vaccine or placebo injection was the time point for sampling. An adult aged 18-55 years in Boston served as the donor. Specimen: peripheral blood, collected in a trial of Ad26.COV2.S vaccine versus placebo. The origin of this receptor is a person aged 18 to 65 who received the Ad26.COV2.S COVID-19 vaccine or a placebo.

The CDR3 here is CASSEPRTGRNQPQHF. Written as DNA, the CDR3 is TGTGCCAGCAGTGAACCCCGGACAGGGCGCAATCAGCCCCAGCATTTT. J is TRBJ1-5 and V is TRBV6-1; 8 positions agree with TRBD1. This CDR3 is built from 16 residues. In germline, CDR1 is MNHNS, CDR2 SASEGT. V dropped 2 bases and J dropped 2; count of bases not matched to a gene: 5.